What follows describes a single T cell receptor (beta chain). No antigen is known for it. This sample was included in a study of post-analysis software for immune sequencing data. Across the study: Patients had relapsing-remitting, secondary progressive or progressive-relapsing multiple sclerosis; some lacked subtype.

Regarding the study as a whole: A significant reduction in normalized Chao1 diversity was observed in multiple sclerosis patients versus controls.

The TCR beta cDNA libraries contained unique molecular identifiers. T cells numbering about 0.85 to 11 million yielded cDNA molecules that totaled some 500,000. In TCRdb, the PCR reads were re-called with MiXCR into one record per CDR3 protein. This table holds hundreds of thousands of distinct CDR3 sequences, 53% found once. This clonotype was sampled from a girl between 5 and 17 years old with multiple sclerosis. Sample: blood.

This chain's CDR3 is CASTGRSYEQYF. The CDR3 nucleotides read TGTGCCAGCACCGGCAGAAGCTACGAGCAGTACTTC. The chain has TRBV6-1 and TRBJ2-4; D unclear. The J call is doubtful: the DNA matches TRBJ2-7 better. CDR3 length: 12 residues. The germline V gene has CDR1 MNHNS and CDR2 SASEGT.